This entry features one T cell receptor (beta chain) sequence. Which antigen it targets is not known. No much larger clone is present one base from it, and per-base qualities are unavailable. The source of the sample is a study of blood T cell repertoires in COVID-19 (dated by TCRdb to about 2020). Background for the entire study: The collaborator samples originated in the United States, Italy and Spain and spanned the acute and convalescent phases of COVID-19. The material from the prospective study consisted of cDNA or gDNA derived from T cells, B-cell-depleted T cells, or PBMCs. Subjects who had been exposed to COVID-19, were actively infected with it, or had recovered from it provided the deeply sampled blood TCRbeta repertoires that made up the dataset. The repertoires were released in a freely available public database meant as a resource for research on the immune response to SARS-CoV-2. Samples came from the ongoing ImmuneRACE study (first 160 participants) plus 1,254 subjects from 6 global collaborators. The sample metadata nearly always contained a de-identified subject ID, COVID-19 status, age in years and sex. Where HLA class I and class II types were available, the types were taken from metadata supplied by the sample provider, not from assay-based typing.

TCRbeta CDR3 regions were amplified from genomic DNA using the immunoSEQ Assay, a bias-controlled multiplex PCR. In the source study's methods: The number of nucleated cells in each sample was estimated by amplification of reference gene primers within the assay. Sequence reads were collapsed and filtered to measure the absolute abundance of every unique TCRbeta CDR3 rearrangement. For each sample, productive Simpson clonality was calculated as the square root of Simpson's diversity index across productive rearrangements. This is the immuneACCESS table as TCRdb keeps it, with only in-frame sequences that have V and J called. A part of the clones is gone; compared with another copy, unresolved V genes explain less than half, and the rest is unexplained. V and J calls and clone size are those listed in that table; D and trimming were worked out from the DNA. The sample table records roughly 100,000 clones; about 85% of these occur just once. The ten largest clones capture under 4% of the sample.

What the authors observed across the whole study: How much clinical and demographic metadata was included differed by source and by participant, and the metadata was provided uncurated.

Collaborating institutions collected whole blood in K2EDTA tubes following their own protocols. For TCRbeta analysis, collaborators shipped samples in one of three forms: frozen whole blood, isolated PBMCs, or DNA extracted from either of those sample types. The CDR3 runs 16 residues from the cysteine to the phenylalanine. The sequence is cut down to CDR3 DNA, 48 bases in frame from base 1. The CDR1 and CDR2 encoded by the germline V gene are SGHRS and YFSETQ. For this chain, trimming is 7 bases at the V end and 5 bases at the J end, and the number of junction bases without a gene match is 16. Rearrangement joined TRBV5-1 to TRBJ2-5; 8 central nucleotides agree with TRBD2. The sample consisted of peripheral blood. This receptor was obtained from a man in his fifties in a cohort sampled during active COVID-19. CDR3 reads: CASGPGSSGSRETQYF. The sequenced DNA: TGCGCCAGCGGACCGGGTTCTAGCGGGTCTAGGGAGACCCAGTACTTC.